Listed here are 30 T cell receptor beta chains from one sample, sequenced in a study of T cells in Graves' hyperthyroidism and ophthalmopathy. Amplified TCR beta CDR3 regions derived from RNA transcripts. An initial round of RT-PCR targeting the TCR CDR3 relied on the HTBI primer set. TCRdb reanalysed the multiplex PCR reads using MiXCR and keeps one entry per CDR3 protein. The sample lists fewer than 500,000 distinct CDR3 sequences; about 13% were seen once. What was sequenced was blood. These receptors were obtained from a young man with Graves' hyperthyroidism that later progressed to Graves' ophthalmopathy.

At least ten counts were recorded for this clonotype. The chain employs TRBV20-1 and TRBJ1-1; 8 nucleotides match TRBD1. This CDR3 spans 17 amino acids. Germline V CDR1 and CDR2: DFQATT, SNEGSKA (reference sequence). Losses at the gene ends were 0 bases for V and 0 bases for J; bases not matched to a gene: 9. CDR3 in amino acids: CSARDPDRGGMNTEAFF. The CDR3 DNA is TGCAGTGCTAGAGATCCTGACAGGGGAGGTATGAACACTGAAGCTTTCTTT.

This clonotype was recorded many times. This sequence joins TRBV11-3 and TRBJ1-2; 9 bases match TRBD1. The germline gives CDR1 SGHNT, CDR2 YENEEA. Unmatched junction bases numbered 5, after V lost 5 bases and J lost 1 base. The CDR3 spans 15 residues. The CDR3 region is CASSPRQGVNYGYTF. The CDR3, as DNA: TGTGCCAGCAGCCCAAGACAGGGGGTTAACTATGGCTACACCTTC.

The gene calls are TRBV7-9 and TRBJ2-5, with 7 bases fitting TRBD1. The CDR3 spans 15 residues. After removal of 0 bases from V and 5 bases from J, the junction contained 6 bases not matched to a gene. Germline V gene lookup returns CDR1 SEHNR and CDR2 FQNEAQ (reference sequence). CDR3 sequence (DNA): TGTGCCAGCAGCTTAGCCCCGGGACAGTCGGAGACCCAGTACTTC. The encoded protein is CASSLAPGQSETQYF.

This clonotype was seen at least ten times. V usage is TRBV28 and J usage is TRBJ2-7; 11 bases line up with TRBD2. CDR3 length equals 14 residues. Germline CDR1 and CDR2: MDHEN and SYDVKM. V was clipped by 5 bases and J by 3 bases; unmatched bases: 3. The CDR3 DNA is TGTGCCAGCAGTACTAGCGGGGGCCTCTACGAGCAGTACTTC. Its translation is CASSTSGGLYEQYF.

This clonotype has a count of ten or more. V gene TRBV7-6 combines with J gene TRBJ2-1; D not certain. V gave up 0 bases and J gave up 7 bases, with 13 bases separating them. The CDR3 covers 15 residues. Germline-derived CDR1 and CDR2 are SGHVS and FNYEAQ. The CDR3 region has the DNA TGTGCCAGCAGCTTAGCGGGGTACACAAGGAATGAGCAGTTCTTC. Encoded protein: CASSLAGYTRNEQFF.

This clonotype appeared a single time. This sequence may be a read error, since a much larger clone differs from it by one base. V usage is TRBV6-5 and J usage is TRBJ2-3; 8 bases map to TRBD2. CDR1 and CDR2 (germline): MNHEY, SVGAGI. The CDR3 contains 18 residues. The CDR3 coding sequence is TGTGCCAGCAGTTACTCGAGTTCTGCGGGGGGCTCCACAGAAACGCAGTATTTT. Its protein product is CASSYSSSAGGSTETQYF.

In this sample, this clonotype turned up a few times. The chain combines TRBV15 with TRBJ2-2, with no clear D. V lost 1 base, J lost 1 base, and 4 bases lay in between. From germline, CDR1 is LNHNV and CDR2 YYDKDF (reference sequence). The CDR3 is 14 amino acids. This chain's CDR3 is CATSRGVNTGELFF. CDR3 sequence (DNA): TGTGCCACCAGCAGAGGGGTGAACACCGGGGAGCTGTTTTTT. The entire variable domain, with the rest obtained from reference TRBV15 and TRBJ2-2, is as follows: DAMVIQNPRYQVTQFGKPVTLSCSQTLNHNVMYWYQQKSSQAPKLLFHYYDKDFNNEADTPDNFQSRRPNTSFCFLDIRSPGLGDTAMYLCATSRGVNTGELFFGEGSRLTVL.

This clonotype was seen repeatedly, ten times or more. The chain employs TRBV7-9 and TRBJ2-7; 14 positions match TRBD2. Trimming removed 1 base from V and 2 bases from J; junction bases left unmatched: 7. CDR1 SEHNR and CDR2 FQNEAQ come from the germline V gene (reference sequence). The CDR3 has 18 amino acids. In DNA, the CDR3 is TGTGCCAGCAGCTTAGGCCCGGGACTAGCGGGGGAGACCTACGAGCAGTACTTC. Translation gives CASSLGPGLAGETYEQYF.

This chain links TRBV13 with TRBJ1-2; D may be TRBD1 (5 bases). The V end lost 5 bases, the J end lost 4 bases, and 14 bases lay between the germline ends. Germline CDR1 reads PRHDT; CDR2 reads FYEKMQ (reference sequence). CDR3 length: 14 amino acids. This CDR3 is CASSIRDVGYGYTF. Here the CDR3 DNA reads TGTGCCAGCAGCATCAGGGACGTTGGCTATGGCTACACCTTC.

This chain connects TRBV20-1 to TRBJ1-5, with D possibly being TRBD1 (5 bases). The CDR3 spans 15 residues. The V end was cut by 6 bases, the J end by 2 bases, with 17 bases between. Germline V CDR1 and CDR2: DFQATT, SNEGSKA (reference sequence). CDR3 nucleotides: TGCAGTGCCAACGCAGGGAGGGTCGGCAATCAGCCCCAGCATTTT. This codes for CSANAGRVGNQPQHF.

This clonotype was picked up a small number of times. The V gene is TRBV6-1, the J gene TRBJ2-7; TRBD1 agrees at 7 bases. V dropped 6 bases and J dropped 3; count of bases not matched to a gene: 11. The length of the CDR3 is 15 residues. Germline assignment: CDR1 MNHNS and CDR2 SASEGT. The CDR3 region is CASRFRDSNFYEQYF. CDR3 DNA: TGTGCCAGCAGATTCCGGGACAGCAATTTCTACGAGCAGTACTTC.

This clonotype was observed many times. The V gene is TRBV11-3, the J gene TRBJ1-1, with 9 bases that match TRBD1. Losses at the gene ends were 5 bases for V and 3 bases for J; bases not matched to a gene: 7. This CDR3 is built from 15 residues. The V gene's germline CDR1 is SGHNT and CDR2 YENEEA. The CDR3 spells CASSRGDRVDTEAFF. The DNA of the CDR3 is TGTGCCAGCAGCCGGGGGGACAGGGTGGACACTGAAGCTTTCTTT. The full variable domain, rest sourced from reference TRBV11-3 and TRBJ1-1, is EAGVVQSPRYKIIEKKQPVAFWCNPISGHNTLYWYLQNLGQGPELLIRYENEEAVDDSQLPKDRFSAERLKGVDSTLKIQPAELGDSAVYLCASSRGDRVDTEAFFGQGTRLTVV.

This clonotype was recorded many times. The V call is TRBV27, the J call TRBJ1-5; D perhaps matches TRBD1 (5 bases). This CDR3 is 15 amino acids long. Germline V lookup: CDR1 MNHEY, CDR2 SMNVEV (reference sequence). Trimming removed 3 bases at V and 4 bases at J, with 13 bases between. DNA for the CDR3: TGTGCCAGCAGTTTCGGGGGGGTGAGGAATCAGCCCCAGCATTTT. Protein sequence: CASSFGGVRNQPQHF.

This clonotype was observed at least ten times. The CDR3 protein is CAINAGGSTDTQYF. The CDR3 coding sequence is TGTGCCATCAACGCGGGGGGGAGCACAGATACGCAGTATTTT. The V and J genes are TRBV10-3 and TRBJ2-3; 9 nucleotides align to TRBD2. The CDR3 sequence is 14 residues long. Losses at the gene ends were 7 bases for V and 0 bases for J; bases not matched to a gene: 2. In germline, CDR1 is ENHRY, CDR2 SYGVKD.

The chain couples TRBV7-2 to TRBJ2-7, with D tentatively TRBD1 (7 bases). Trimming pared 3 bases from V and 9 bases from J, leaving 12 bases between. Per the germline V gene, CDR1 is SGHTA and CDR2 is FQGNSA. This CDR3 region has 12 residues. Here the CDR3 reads CASSLEGAAQYF. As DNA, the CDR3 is TGTGCCAGCAGCTTGGAGGGGGCAGCGCAGTACTTC.

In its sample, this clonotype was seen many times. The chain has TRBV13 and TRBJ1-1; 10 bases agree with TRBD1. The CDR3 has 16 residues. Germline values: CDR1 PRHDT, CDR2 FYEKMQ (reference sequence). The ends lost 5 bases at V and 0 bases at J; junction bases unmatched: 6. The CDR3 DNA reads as TGTGCCAGCAGCACCCGGGACAGGGGCATGAACACTGAAGCTTTCTTT. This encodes CASSTRDRGMNTEAFF.

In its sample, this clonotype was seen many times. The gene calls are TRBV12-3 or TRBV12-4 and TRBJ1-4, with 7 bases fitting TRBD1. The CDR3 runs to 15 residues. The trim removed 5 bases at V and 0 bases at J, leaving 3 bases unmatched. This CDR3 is CASSQDRTTNEKLFF. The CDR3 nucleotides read TGTGCCAGCAGTCAGGACAGGACAACTAATGAAAAACTGTTTTTT.

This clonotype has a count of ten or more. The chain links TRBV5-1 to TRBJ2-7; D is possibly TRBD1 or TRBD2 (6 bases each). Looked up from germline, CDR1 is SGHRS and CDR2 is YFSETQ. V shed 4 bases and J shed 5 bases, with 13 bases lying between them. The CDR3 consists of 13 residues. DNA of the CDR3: TGCGCCAGCAGCCTAGGGGGGTCGAACGAGCAGTACTTC. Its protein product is CASSLGGSNEQYF.

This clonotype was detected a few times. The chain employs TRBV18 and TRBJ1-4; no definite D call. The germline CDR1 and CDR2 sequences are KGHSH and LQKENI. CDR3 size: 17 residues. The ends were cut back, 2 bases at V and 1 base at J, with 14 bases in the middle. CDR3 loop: CASSPRLPAGTNEKLFF. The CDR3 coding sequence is TGTGCCAGCTCACCAAGATTACCAGCTGGAACTAATGAAAAACTGTTTTTT.

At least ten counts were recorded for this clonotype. CDR3 loop: CASSRAGTGNEKLFF. In nucleotides, the CDR3 is TGTGCCAGTAGTAGAGCCGGGACAGGGAACGAAAAACTGTTTTTT. The J gene is TRBJ1-4, the V gene TRBV19; the match to TRBD1 covers 9 bases. V was pared by 4 bases and J by 8 bases, with 8 bases of the junction left unmatched. This CDR3 contains 15 residues. Germline V gene lookup returns CDR1 LNHDA and CDR2 SQIVND (reference sequence). Drawing the rest from reference TRBV19 and TRBJ1-4, the complete variable domain is DGGITQSPKYLFRKEGQNVTLSCEQNLNHDAMYWYRQDPGQGLRLIYYSQIVNDFQKGDIAEGYSVSREKKESFPLTVTSAQKNPTAFYLCASSRAGTGNEKLFFGSGTQLSVL.

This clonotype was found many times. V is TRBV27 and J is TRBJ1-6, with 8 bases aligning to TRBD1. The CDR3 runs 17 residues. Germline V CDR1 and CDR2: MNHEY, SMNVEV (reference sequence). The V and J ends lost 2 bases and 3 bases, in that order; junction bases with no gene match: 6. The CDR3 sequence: CASSLNGQGFYNSPLHF. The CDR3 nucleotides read TGTGCCAGCAGTTTAAACGGACAGGGATTCTATAATTCACCCCTCCACTTT.

DNA for the CDR3: TGTGCCAGCACCTTCTTACACAGATATTCTTACGAGCAGTACTTC. It specifies CASTFLHRYSYEQYF. The rearrangement links TRBV12-3 or TRBV12-4 to TRBJ2-7; D call uncertain. V was cut by 7 bases and J by 4 bases, with 20 bases left in between. The CDR3 has 15 amino acids.

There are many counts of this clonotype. CDR3 amino acids: CASTPRGFAAEAFF. CDR3 DNA: TGTGCCAGCACCCCCCGGGGGTTCGCCGCTGAAGCTTTCTTT. This chain joins TRBV12-3 or TRBV12-4 and TRBJ1-1; possibly TRBD1 for D (5 bases). V was trimmed by 7 bases and J by 6 bases, leaving 18 bases between them. The CDR3 runs to 14 residues.

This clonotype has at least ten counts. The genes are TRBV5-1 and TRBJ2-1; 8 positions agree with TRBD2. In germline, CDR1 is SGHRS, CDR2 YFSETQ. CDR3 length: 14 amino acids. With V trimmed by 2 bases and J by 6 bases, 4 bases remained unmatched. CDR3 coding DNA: TGCGCCAGCAGCTTAGTGGGACTAGTCAATGAGCAGTTCTTC. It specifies CASSLVGLVNEQFF.

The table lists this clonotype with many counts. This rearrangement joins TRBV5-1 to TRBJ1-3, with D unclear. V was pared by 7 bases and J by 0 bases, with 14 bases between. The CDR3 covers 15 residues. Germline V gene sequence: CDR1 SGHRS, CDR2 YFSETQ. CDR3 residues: CASGVGGNSGNTIYF. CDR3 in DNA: TGCGCCAGCGGGGTAGGAGGGAACTCTGGAAACACCATATATTTT.

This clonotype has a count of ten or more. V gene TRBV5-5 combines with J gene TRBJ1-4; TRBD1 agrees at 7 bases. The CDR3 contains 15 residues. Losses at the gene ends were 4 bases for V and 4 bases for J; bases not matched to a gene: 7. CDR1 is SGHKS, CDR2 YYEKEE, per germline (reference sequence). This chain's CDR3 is CASSRTGADNEKLFF. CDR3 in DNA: TGTGCCAGCAGCCGGACAGGAGCTGATAATGAAAAACTGTTTTTT.

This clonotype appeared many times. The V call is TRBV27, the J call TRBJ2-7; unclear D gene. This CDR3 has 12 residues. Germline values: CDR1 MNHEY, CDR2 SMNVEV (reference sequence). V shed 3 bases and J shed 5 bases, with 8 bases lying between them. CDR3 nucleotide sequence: TGTGCCAGCAGTTTCCCTGGGGACGAGCAGTACTTC. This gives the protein CASSFPGDEQYF.

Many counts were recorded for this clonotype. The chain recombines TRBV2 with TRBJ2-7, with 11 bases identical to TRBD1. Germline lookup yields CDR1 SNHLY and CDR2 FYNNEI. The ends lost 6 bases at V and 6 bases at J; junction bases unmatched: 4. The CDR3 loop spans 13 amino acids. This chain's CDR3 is CASSRGQGVEQYF. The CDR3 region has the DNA TGTGCCAGCAGCCGGGGACAGGGGGTCGAGCAGTACTTC.

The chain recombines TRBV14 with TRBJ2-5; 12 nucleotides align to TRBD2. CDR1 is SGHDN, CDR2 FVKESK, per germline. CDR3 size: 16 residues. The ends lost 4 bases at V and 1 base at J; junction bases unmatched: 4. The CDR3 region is CASSRLTSGGQETQYF. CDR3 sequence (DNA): TGTGCCAGCAGCCGACTGACTAGCGGGGGCCAAGAGACCCAGTACTTC.

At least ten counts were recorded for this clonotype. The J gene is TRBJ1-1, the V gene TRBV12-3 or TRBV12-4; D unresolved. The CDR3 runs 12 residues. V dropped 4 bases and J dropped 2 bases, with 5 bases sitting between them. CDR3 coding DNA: TGTGCCAGCAGTTCCTTTAACACTGAAGCTTTCTTT. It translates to CASSSFNTEAFF.